Listed below are T cell receptor beta chains from one sample, sequenced in a study of shared clonotypes between healthy human individuals. The assay was immunoSEQ multiplex PCR, and TCRdb's table has in-frame clones only and misses some. Here the sample spans about 600,000 clones, 95% to 98% being singletons. Source material: naive CD8+ T cells sorted from blood. The origin of the receptors is a man in his thirties or forties in good health. Each CDR3 is given with its conserved first and last residue. The D gene is left open where the match is weak. The listing skips clone size in some rows; elsewhere it reads once, few, many or a size class.

j_gene | v_gene | abundance | d_gene | CDR3nt | CDR3aa
TRBJ2-1 | TRBV7-2 | . | . | TGTGCCAGCACCTCCGCCCCTAGGACCCGACCCGACAATGAGCAGTTCTTC | CASTSAPRTRPDNEQFF
TRBJ2-7 | TRBV25-1 | once | . | TGTGCCAGCAGTGAATACCACTCCTACGAGCAGTACTTC | CASSEYHSYEQYF
TRBJ2-1 | TRBV11-3 | . | . | TGTGCCAGCAGCTTAGGGTTTCTCAATGAGCAGTTCTTC | CASSLGFLNEQFF
TRBJ2-1 | TRBV7-9 | . | . | TGTGCCAGCAGCTTAGGCGGGCAGTTCTTC | CASSLGGQFF
TRBJ2-7 | TRBV9 | once | . | TGTGCCAGCAGCATACGGGACATCTACTCCTACGAGCAGTACTTC | CASSIRDIYSYEQYF
TRBJ2-7 | TRBV6-1 | . | TRBD1 | TGTGCCACCTCCGGGACAGTCCCTTACGAGCAGTACTTC | CATSGTVPYEQYF
TRBJ2-7 | TRBV7-9 | . | TRBD1 | TGTGCCAGCGCTCCGATCGGGACAGCGAGCTCCTACGAGCAGTACTTC | CASAPIGTASSYEQYF
TRBJ2-1 | TRBV5-4 | . | TRBD2 | TGTGCCTGGTTACTAGCGGGAGCTTACAATGAGCAGTTCTTC | CAWLLAGAYNEQFF
TRBJ2-3 | TRBV7-9 | . | . | TGTGCCAGCAGCCTAGGACCCATAAACACAGATACGCAGTATTTT | CASSLGPINTDTQYF
TRBJ2-7 | TRBV28 | . | TRBD2 | TGTGCCAGCAGTCCTTCCGGACTAGCGGGAGGGTCCTACGAGCAGTACTTC | CASSPSGLAGGSYEQYF
TRBJ2-4 | TRBV27 | . | . | TGTGCCAGCAGTTTAGAAGTCGCGGGAGCCAAAAACATTCAGTACTTC | CASSLEVAGAKNIQYF
TRBJ2-1 | TRBV28 | . | TRBD2 | TGTGCCAGCAGTCCCAGCGGGACTAGCGGGAACAATGAGCAGTTCTTC | CASSPSGTSGNNEQFF
TRBJ2-7 | TRBV28 | . | . | TGTGCCAGCAGTTTGTCGGGGCAGTTCTACGAGCAGTACTTC | CASSLSGQFYEQYF
TRBJ2-1 | TRBV7-2 | . | TRBD2 | TGTGCCAGCAGCTTAGATAGTCGGGACTATTTGACCAAAGAGTTCTTC | CASSLDSRDYLTKEFF
TRBJ1-1 | TRBV7-9 | . | . | TGTGCCAGCAGCCCCGGGGGAACTGAAGCTTTCTTT | CASSPGGTEAFF
TRBJ2-1 | TRBV11-2 | . | . | TGTGCCAGCAGCTTAGGGGCGGGATACTATGAGCAGTTCTTC | CASSLGAGYYEQFF
TRBJ2-1 | TRBV29-1 | once | TRBD2 | TGCAGCGTTGAGGCGCTAGCGGAACGATATGGGGGCAATGAGCAGTTCTTC | CSVEALAERYGGNEQFF
TRBJ2-1 | TRBV27 | . | . | TGTGCCAGCAGTTATAGTTCGGGGGCCAATGAGCAGTTCTTC | CASSYSSGANEQFF
TRBJ2-5 | TRBV7-9 | once | . | TGTGCCAGCAGCGAGAGAGGGCCCCAAGAGACCCAGTACTTC | CASSERGPQETQYF
TRBJ2-3 | TRBV4-1 | . | TRBD2 | TGCGCCAGCACCCCTAGCGGAGGACGTATCACAGATACGCAGTATTTT | CASTPSGGRITDTQYF
TRBJ1-5 | TRBV15 | . | . | TGTGCCACCAGCAGAGACAGGAATAGCAATCAGCCCCAGCATTTT | CATSRDRNSNQPQHF
TRBJ2-4 | TRBV19 | . | . | TGTGCCAGTAGTTACGCAAGGGCCTTCAAAAACATTCAGTACTTC | CASSYARAFKNIQYF
TRBJ2-2 | TRBV6-4 | . | . | TGTGCCAGCAGTGCCGGGACCTACACCGGGGAGCTGTTTTTT | CASSAGTYTGELFF
TRBJ2-7 | TRBV25-1 | . | . | TGTGCCAGCCCTTACGACCCAACCTACGAGCAGTACTTC | CASPYDPTYEQYF
TRBJ2-4 | TRBV27 | . | . | TGTGCCAGCAGTACCAGGGGAGGGGTTCAGTACTTC | CASSTRGGVQYF
TRBJ2-1 | TRBV19 | . | . | TGTGCCAGTAGCCTCAGGCCCAGCTCCTACAATGAGCAGTTCTTC | CASSLRPSSYNEQFF
TRBJ2-2 | TRBV4-1 | . | TRBD2 | TGCGCCAGCAGCCAAGATTTGTTAAGGACTAGCAGCGCCGGGGAGCTGTTTTTT | CASSQDLLRTSSAGELFF
TRBJ1-4 | TRBV25-1 | once | . | TGTGCCAGCAGTGAAACCGGGGCTAATGAAAAACTGTTTTTT | CASSETGANEKLFF
TRBJ2-3 | TRBV7-8 | . | . | TGTGCCAGCATCAGAGCGGCTAGCACAGATACGCAGTATTTT | CASIRAASTDTQYF
TRBJ2-7 | TRBV7-9 | . | TRBD2 | TGTGCCAGCAGCCTTAGCGGGAGGGCCCAGTCCTACGAGCAGTACTTC | CASSLSGRAQSYEQYF
TRBJ2-7 | TRBV6-5 | . | . | TGTGCCAGCAGTGGTGACGGACTACTCTACGAGCAGTACTTC | CASSGDGLLYEQYF